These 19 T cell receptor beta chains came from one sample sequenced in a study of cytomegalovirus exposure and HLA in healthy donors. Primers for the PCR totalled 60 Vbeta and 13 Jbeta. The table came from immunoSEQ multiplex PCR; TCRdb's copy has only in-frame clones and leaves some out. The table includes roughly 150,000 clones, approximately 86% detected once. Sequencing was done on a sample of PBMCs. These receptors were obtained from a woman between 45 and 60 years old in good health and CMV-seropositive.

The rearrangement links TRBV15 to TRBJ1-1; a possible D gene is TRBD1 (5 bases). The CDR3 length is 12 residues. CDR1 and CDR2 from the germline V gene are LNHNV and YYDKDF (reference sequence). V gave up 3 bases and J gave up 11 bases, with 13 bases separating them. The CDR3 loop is CATSRDNMGAFF. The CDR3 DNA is TGTGCCACCAGCAGGGACAATATGGGGGCTTTCTTT.

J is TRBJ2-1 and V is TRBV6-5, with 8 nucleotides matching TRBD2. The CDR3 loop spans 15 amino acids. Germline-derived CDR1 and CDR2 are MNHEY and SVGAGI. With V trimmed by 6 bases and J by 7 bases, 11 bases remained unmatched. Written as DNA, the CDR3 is TGTGCCAGCAGGCCCGGACTAGCAGTTCCGAATGAGCAGTTCTTC. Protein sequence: CASRPGLAVPNEQFF.

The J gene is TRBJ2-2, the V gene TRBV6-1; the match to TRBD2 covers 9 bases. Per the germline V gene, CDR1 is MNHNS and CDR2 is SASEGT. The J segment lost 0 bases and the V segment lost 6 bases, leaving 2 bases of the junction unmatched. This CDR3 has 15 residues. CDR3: CASSIAGANTGELFF. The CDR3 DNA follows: TGTGCCAGCAGCATAGCGGGGGCGAACACCGGGGAGCTGTTTTTT.

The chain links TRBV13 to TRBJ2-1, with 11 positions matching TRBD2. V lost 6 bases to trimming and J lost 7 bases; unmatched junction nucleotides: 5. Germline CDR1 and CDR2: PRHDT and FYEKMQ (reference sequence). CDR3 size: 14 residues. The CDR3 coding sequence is TGTGCCAGCAGATTCAGACTAGCGGGAAATGAGCAGTTCTTC. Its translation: CASRFRLAGNEQFF.

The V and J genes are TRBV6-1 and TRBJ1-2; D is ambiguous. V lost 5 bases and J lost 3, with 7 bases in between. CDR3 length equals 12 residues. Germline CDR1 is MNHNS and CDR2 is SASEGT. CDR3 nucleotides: TGTGCCAGCAGTTCCCGGGACTATGGCTACACCTTC. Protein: CASSSRDYGYTF.

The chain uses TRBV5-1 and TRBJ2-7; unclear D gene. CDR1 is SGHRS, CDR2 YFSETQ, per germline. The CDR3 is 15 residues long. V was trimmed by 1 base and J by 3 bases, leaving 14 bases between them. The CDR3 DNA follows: TGCGCCAGCAGCTTGACGGGTCCCAATTTCTACGAGCAGTACTTC. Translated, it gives CASSLTGPNFYEQYF.

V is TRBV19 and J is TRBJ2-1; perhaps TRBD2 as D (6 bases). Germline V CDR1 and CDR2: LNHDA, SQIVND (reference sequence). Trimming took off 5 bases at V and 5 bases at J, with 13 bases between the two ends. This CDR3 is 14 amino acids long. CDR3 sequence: CASSPLTRDNEQFF. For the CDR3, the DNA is TGTGCCAGTAGTCCGCTGACTAGAGACAATGAGCAGTTCTTC.

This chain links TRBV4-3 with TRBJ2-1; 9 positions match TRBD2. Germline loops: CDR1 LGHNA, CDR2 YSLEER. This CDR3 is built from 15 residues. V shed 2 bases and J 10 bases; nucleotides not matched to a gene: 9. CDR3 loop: CASSQRVAGAREQFF. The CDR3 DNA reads TGCGCCAGCAGCCAAAGGGTAGCGGGGGCACGGGAGCAGTTCTTC.

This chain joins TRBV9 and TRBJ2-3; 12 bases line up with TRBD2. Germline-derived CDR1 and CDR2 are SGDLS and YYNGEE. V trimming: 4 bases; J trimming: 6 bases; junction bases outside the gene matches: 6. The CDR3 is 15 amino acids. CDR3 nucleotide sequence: TGTGCCAGCAGCACTAGCGGGGGGCACTTGGATACGCAGTATTTT. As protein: CASSTSGGHLDTQYF.

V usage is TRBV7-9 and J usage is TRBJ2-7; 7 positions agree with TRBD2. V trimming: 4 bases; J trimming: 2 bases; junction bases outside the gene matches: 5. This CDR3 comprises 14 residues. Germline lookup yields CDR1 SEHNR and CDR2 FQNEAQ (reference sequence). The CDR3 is CASSSQGGPYEQYF. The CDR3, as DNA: TGTGCCAGCAGCTCGCAGGGAGGGCCCTACGAGCAGTACTTC.

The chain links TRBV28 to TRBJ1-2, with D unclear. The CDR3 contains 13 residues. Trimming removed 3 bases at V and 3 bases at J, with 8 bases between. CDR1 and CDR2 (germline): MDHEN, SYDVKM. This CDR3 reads CASSLNTHYGYTF. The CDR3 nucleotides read TGTGCCAGCAGTTTGAACACGCACTATGGCTACACCTTC.

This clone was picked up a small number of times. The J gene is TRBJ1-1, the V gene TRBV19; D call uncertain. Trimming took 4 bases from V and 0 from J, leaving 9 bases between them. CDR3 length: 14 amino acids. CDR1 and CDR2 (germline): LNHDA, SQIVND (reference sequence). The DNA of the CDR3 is TGTGCCAGTAGTACACAGAGACTGAACACTGAAGCTTTCTTT. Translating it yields CASSTQRLNTEAFF.

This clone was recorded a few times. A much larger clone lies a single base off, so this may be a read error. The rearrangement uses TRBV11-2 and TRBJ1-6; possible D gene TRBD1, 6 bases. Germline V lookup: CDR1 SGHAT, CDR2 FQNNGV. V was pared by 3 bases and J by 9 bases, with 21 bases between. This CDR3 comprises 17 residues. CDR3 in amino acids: CASSFHDRSGSGSPLHF. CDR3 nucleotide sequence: TGTGCCAGCAGCTTCCATGACAGGTCGGGCAGTGGTTCACCCCTCCACTTT.

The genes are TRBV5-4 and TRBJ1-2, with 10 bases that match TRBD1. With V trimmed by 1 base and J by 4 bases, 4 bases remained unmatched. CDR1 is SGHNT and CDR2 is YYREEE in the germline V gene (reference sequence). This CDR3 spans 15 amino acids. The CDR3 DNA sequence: TGTGCCAGCAGCTTGACCGGGACAGGGGCCTATGGCTACACCTTC. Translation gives CASSLTGTGAYGYTF.

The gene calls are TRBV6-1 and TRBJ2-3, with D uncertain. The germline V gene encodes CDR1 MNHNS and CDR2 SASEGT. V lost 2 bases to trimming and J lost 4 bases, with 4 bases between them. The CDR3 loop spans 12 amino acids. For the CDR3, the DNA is TGTGCCAGCAGTGAACAGTCAGATACGCAGTATTTT. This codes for CASSEQSDTQYF.

The DNA of the CDR3 is TGTGCCAGCTCACCACTCCCCAGCTCCTATAATTCACCCCTCCACTTT. Translating gives CASSPLPSSYNSPLHF. This rearrangement joins TRBV18 to TRBJ1-6; D is uncertain. Germline V CDR1 and CDR2: KGHSH, LQKENI. V lost 1 base, J lost 0 bases, and 7 bases lay in between. This CDR3 comprises 16 residues.

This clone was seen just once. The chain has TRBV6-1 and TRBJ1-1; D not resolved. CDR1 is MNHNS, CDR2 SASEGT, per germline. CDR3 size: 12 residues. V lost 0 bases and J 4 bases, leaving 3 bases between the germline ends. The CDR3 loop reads CASSEASTEAFF. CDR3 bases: TGTGCCAGCAGTGAAGCGAGCACTGAAGCTTTCTTT.

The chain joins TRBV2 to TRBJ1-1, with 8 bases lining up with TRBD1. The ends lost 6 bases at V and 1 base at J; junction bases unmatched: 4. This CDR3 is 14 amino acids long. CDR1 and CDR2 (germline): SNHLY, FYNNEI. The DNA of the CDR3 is TGTGCCAGCAGCACCGACAGGGGGAACACTGAAGCTTTCTTT. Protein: CASSTDRGNTEAFF. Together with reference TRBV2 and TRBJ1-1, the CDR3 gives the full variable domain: EPEVTQTPSHQVTQMGQEVILRCVPISNHLYFYWYRQILGQKVEFLVSFYNNEISEKSEIFDDQFSVERPDGSNFTLKIRSTKLEDSAMYFCASSTDRGNTEAFFGQGTRLTVV.

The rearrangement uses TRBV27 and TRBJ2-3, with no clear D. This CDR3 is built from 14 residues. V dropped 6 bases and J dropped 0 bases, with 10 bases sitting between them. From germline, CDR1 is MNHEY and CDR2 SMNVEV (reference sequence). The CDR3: CASRPTYSTDTQYF. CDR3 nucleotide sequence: TGTGCCAGCAGGCCCACTTATAGCACAGATACGCAGTATTTT.